This T cell receptor beta chain appears in the sequencing data of a study of metastatic and nonmetastatic thyroid tumors. There were no patients who had received any treatment before thyroid surgery. This clone has just a few counts. TCRdb re-called the PCR reads through MiXCR. The repertoire includes about 20,000 clones, 36% of them detected once, and around 30% sits in the top ten. The CDR3 is 15 amino acids. J lost 0 bases, V lost 6 bases, and 2 bases had no gene match. The origin of this receptor is a female donor with papillary thyroid cancer or a benign thyroid nodule (not recorded which). Some clones in this sample may be carry-over from other donors' samples. Sequenced input: tumor tissue. The chain links TRBV12-3 or TRBV12-4 to TRBJ2-3; 11 nucleotides line up with TRBD2. CDR3 region: CASRRTSGSTDTQYF. The CDR3 DNA is TGTGCCAGCAGGCGGACTAGCGGGAGCACAGATACGCAGTATTTT.